The subject of this entry is one T cell receptor (beta chain). As yet, its antigen is unknown. Sequencing used immunoSEQ multiplex PCR; TCRdb keeps in-frame clones, though not all of them. The sample holds more than 2,000,000 clones; just over 90% are singletons and the top ten take under 0.15%. Within Nashville, Tennessee resided all donors, each a Caucasian adult. The entry originates in a study of shared clonotypes between healthy human individuals. The V gene lost 2 bases and the J gene lost 0 bases, with 15 bases spanning the gap. The CDR3 is 17 residues long. Germline assignment: CDR1 SGHTS and CDR2 YDEGEE. Regarding the study as a whole: Blood was the only sampled material, and tissue repertoires likely differ. The naive CD4 repertoires of several donors were compared, and around 4.7% of clonotypes were shared.

The origin of this receptor is a man between 18 and 29 years old in good health. The chain combines TRBV5-8 with TRBJ2-4, with D tentatively TRBD1 (5 bases). The source material was naive CD4+ T cells sorted from blood. This sample's subset: CD45RA+ positively selected. The CDR3 DNA sequence: TGTGCCAGCAGCTTAACGACAGACATCTTAGCCAAAAACATTCAGTACTTC. The encoded protein is CASSLTTDILAKNIQYF.